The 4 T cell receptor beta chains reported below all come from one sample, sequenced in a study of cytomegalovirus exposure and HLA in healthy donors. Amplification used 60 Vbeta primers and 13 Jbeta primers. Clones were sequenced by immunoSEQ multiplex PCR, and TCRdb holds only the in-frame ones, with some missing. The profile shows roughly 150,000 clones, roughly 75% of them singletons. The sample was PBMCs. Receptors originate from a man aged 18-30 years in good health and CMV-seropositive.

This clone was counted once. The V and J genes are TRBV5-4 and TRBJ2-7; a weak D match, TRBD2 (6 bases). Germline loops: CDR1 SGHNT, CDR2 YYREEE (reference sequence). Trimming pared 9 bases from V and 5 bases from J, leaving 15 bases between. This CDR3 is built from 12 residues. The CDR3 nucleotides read TGTGCCACTCGGGGGTCCAAGGACGAGCAGTACTTC. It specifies CATRGSKDEQYF.

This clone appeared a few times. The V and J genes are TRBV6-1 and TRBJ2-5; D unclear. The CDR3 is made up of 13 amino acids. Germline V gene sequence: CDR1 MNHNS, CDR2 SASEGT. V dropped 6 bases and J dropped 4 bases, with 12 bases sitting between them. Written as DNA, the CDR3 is TGTGCCAGCAGGTTGGGCAGCCCAGAGACCCAGTACTTC. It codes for CASRLGSPETQYF.

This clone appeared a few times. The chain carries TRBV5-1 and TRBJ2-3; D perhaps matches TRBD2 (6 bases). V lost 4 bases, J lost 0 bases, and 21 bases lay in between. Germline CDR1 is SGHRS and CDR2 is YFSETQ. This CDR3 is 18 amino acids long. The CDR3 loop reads CASSPEILGGTSTDTQYF. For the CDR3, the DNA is TGCGCCAGCAGCCCGGAAATTTTGGGCGGGACCAGCACAGATACGCAGTATTTT.

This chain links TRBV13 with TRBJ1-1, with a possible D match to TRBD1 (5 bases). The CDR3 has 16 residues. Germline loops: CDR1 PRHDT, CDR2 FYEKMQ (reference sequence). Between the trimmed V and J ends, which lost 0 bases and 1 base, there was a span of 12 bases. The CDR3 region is CASSLGLFRENTEAFF. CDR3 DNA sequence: TGTGCCAGCAGCTTAGGCTTATTCAGGGAGAACACTGAAGCTTTCTTT.